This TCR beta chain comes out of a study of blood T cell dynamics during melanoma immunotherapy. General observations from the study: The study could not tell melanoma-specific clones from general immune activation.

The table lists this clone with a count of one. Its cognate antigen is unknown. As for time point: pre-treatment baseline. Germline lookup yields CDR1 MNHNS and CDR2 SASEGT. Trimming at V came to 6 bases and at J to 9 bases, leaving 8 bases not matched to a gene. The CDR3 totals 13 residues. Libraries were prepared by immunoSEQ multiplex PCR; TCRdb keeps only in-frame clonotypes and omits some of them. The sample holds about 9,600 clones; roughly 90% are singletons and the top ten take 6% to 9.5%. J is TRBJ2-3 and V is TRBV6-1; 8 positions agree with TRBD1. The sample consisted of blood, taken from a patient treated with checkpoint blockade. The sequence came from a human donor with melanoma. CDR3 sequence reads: CASRISGTGTQYF. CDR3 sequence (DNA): TGTGCCAGCAGAATCTCCGGGACAGGAACGCAGTATTTT.